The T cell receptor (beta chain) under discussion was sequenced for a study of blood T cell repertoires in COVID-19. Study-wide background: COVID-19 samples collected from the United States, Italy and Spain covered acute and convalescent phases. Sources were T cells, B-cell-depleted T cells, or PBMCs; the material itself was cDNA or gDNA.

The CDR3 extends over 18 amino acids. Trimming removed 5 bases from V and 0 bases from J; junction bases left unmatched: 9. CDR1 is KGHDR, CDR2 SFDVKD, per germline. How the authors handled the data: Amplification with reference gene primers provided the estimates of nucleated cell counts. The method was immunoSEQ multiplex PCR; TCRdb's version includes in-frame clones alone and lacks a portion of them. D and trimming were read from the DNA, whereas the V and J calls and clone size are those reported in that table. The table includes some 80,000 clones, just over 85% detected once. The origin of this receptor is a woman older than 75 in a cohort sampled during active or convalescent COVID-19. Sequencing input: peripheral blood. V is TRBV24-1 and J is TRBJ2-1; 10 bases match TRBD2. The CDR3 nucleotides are TGTGCCACCAGTGTTTCTAGCGGGAGCCTGGGCTCCTACAATGAGCAGTTCTTC. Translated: CATSVSSGSLGSYNEQFF.